The present TCR beta chain was sequenced within a study of beta chain features in type 1 diabetes. The entirety of the isolated RNA underwent reverse transcription, so expressed TCRB transcripts were sequenced. This table comes from immunoSEQ multiplex PCR, and its TCRdb copy is limited to in-frame clones, with some not included. Among 900,000 or so clones listed, roughly 17% were seen once. A word on this clone: The same CDR3 also results from other DNA sequences found in this sample.

The germline V gene has CDR1 MDHEN and CDR2 SYDVKM. The ends were cut back, 2 bases at V and 4 bases at J, with 2 bases in the middle. CDR3 size: 11 residues. This receptor was identified in a woman aged 18-29 years in good health. The chain employs TRBV28 and TRBJ2-5, with unresolved D. The sample consisted of naive CD4+ T cells from blood. The CDR3 protein is CASSLTETQYF. CDR3 coding DNA: TGTGCCAGCAGTTTAACAGAGACCCAGTACTTC.